This T cell receptor beta chain was identified during a study of blood T cell repertoires in COVID-19. The wider study: The analysed material was cDNA or gDNA that came from T cells, B-cell-depleted T cells, or PBMCs.

Authors' processing steps: Reference gene primer amplification yielded estimated nucleated cell counts. Sequencing used immunoSEQ multiplex PCR; TCRdb keeps in-frame clones, though not all of them. For V, J and clone size, that table is used; D and trimming come from the DNA. The sample records about 400,000 clones, more than 75% being singletons. Cohort 3 donors were reported recovered after two negative PCRs, clearance, or symptom resolution. The trim removed 4 bases at V and 12 bases at J, leaving 13 bases unmatched. CDR1 is ENHRY and CDR2 is SYGVKD in the germline V gene. The CDR3 loop spans 16 amino acids.

The TCR originated in a woman aged 25 to 39 who had recovered from COVID-19. The sample taken for sequencing was PBMCs or T cells enriched from blood (not recorded which). This chain links TRBV10-3 with TRBJ2-1; TRBD2 aligns across 12 bases. The CDR3 reads CAISGPGTSGPRGQFF. The DNA of the CDR3 is TGTGCCATCAGTGGGCCCGGGACTAGCGGGCCTAGGGGGCAGTTCTTC.